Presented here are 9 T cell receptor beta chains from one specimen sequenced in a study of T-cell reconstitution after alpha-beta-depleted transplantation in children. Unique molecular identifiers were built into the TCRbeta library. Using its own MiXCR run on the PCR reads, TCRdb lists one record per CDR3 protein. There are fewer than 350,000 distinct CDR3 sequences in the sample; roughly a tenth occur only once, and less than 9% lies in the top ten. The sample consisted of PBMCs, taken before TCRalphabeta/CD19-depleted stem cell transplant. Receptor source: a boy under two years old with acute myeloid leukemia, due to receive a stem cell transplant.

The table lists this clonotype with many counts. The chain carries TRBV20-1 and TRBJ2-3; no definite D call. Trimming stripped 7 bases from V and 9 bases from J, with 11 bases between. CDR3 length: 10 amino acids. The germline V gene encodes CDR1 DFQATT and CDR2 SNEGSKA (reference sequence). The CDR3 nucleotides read TGCAGTGTCAGACTTCCCACGCAGTATTTT. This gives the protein CSVRLPTQYF.

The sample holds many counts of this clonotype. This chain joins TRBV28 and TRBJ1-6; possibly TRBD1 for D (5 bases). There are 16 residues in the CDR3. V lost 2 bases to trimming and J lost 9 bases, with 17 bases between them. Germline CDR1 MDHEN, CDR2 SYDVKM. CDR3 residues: CASSLRWGDFGSPLHF. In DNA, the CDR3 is TGTGCCAGCAGTTTACGCTGGGGGGACTTTGGTTCACCCCTCCACTTT.

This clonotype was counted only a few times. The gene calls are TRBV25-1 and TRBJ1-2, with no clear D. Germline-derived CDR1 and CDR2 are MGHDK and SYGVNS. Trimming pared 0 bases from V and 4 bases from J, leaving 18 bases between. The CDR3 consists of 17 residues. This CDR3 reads CASSEYFEGKESYGYTF. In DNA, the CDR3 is TGTGCCAGCAGTGAATATTTTGAGGGAAAGGAGAGCTATGGCTACACCTTC.

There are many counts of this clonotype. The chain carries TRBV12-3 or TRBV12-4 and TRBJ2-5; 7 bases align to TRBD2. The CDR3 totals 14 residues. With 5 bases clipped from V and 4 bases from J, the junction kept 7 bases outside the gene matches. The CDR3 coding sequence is TGTGCCAGCAGTCTCTCTGGCGGGAGAGAGACCCAGTACTTC. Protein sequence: CASSLSGGRETQYF.

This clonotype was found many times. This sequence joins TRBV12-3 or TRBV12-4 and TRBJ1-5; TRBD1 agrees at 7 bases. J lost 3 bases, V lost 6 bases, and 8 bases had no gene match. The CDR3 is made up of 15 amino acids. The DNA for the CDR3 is TGTGCCAGCAGAGCTACAGGGGTGAACAATCAGCCCCAGCATTTT. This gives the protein CASRATGVNNQPQHF.

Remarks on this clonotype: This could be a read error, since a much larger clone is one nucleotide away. CDR3 bases: TGCGCCAGCAGCTTTACTACAGGTTCCTACGAGCAGTACTTC. This encodes CASSFTTGSYEQYF. This chain uses TRBV5-1 with TRBJ2-7, with D possibly matching TRBD1 (5 bases). Trimming took off 2 bases at V and 1 base at J, with 10 bases between the two ends. Germline values: CDR1 SGHRS, CDR2 YFSETQ. The CDR3 extends over 14 amino acids.

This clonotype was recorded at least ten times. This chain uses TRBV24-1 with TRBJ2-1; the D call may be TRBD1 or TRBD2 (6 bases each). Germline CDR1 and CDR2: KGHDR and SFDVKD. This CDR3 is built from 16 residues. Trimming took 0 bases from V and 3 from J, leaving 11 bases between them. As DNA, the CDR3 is TGTGCCACCAGTGATTTGGCAAAGGGGGGCTACAATGAGCAGTTCTTC. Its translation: CATSDLAKGGYNEQFF.

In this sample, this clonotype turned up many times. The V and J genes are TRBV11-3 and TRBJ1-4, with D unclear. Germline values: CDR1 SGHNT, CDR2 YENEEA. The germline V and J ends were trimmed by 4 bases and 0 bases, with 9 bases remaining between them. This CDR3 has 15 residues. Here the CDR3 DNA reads TGTGCCAGCAGCTCCCGACCCGCAACTAATGAAAAACTGTTTTTT. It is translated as CASSSRPATNEKLFF.

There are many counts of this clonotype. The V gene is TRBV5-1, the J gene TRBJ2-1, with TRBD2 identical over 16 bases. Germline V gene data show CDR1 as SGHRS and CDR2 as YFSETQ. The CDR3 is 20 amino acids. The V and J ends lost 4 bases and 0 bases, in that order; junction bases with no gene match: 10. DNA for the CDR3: TGCGCCAGCAGCGGTGCGGGACTAGCGGGAGGGTGGAGCTCCTACAATGAGCAGTTCTTC. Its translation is CASSGAGLAGGWSSYNEQFF.